Listed below are T cell receptor beta chains from one sample, sequenced in a study of neurological immune-mediated disorders. One entry per CDR3 protein results from TCRdb running MiXCR on the 5' RACE reads. The sample lists about 28,000 distinct CDR3 sequences, just over 6.5% seen once, with about 8.1% in the top ten. Sequenced: PBMCs. These receptors were taken from a woman between 45 and 60 years old in good health. Each CDR3 is given with its conserved first and last residue. A D gene is named only where the DNA matches it firmly. The size entry is marked missing in some rows and otherwise reads once, few, many or a size class.

v_call	clone_size	j_call	d_call	cdr3_nt	cdr3_aa
TRBV18	many	TRBJ2-7	.	TGTGCCAGCTCATCCCACTCCTACGAGCAGTACTTC	CASSSHSYEQYF
TRBV5-1	many	TRBJ1-1	.	TGCGCCAGCAGCTTAGGACGCGGGACTGAAGCTTTCTTT	CASSLGRGTEAFF
TRBV2	many	TRBJ2-7	TRBD1	TGTGCCAGCAGGCCCCAAGGGGGCCAGTCCTACGAGCAGTACTTC	CASRPQGGQSYEQYF
TRBV7-8	many	TRBJ2-3	.	TGTGCCAGCAGCTTGTATGACTCACGCACAGATACGCAGTATTTT	CASSLYDSRTDTQYF
TRBV5-1	many	TRBJ1-1	.	TGCGCCAGCAGCTTGGTGACGAGCACTGAAGCTTTCTTT	CASSLVTSTEAFF
TRBV28	many	TRBJ2-4	.	TGTGCCAGCAGTTTGCTCCAGGGAAACATTCAGTACTTC	CASSLLQGNIQYF
TRBV11-3	few	TRBJ2-7	.	TGTGCCAGCAGCTTAATGGGGGGCCTTGATTACGAGCAGTACTTC	CASSLMGGLDYEQYF
TRBV29-1	many	TRBJ1-3	TRBD1	TGCAGCGTTGGGACAGGGGGCAACTCTGGAAACACCATATATTTT	CSVGTGGNSGNTIYF
TRBV29-1	many	TRBJ2-3	TRBD1	TGCAGCGTTGAAGGGACAGGGGCGGGCACAGATACGCAGTATTTT	CSVEGTGAGTDTQYF
TRBV10-3	many	TRBJ1-1	.	TGTGCCATCAGCCCCAGCTCACAGGGTTCGGGGACTGAAGCTTTCTTT	CAISPSSQGSGTEAFF
TRBV20-1	many	TRBJ1-1	.	TGCAGTGCTAGAGATCAGGGGTCGCACACTGAAGCTTTCTTT	CSARDQGSHTEAFF
TRBV3-1	many	TRBJ1-1	.	TGTGCCAGCAACACAGGGAACACTGAAGCTTTCTTT	CASNTGNTEAFF
TRBV7-9	many	TRBJ1-1	.	TGTGCCAGCAGCGGTGGACTCAAAGTAAAAGCTTTCTTT	CASSGGLKVKAFF
TRBV7-2	many	TRBJ2-7	.	TGTGCCAGCAGCCCCACAGCGCAGGGAGTACGGTCCGAGCAGTACTTC	CASSPTAQGVRSEQYF
TRBV27	many	TRBJ2-4	TRBD2	TGTGCCAGCAGTAGGGCGGGAGTGGAGAACATTCAGTACTTC	CASSRAGVENIQYF
TRBV19	many	TRBJ2-7	TRBD2	TGTGCCAGTACCACACGCGCGGGGGGAAACTACGAGCAGTACTTC	CASTTRAGGNYEQYF
TRBV5-5	many	TRBJ2-7	.	TGTGCCAGCAGCTTAAGGCTGTACTACGAGCAGTACTTC	CASSLRLYYEQYF
TRBV12-3/TRBV12-4	many	TRBJ2-1	TRBD2	TGTGCCAGCAGTTGGGTAGCGGGAGCTGTTGAGCAGTTCTTC	CASSWVAGAVEQFF
TRBV4-1	many	TRBJ1-2	.	TGCGCCAGCAGCCAAGATCCGGCAGGGTCTAACAACTATGGCTACACCTTC	CASSQDPAGSNNYGYTF
TRBV20-1	medium-sized	TRBJ2-3	TRBD2	TGCAGTGCCCGCCGCGGGGGGGCGGAAGATACGCAGTATTTT	CSARRGGAEDTQYF
TRBV20-1	many	TRBJ2-3	TRBD2	TGCAGTGCGCAAACGCCTAGCGGGAGGGCCGATTCTCCAGATACGCAGTATTTT	CSAQTPSGRADSPDTQYF
TRBV7-2	many	TRBJ2-7	.	TGTGCCAGCAGCTTAGCGGAGTTTGCCGAGCAGTACTTC	CASSLAEFAEQYF
TRBV5-1	many	TRBJ1-1	.	TGCGCCAGCAGAGCCACTCAGGGAGCGCCTGAAGCTTTCTTT	CASRATQGAPEAFF
TRBV7-2	many	TRBJ2-7	.	TGTGCCAGCAGCCAGGGGGGGGTGAGGGACAGTTACTACGAGCAGTACTTC	CASSQGGVRDSYYEQYF
TRBV20-1	many	TRBJ2-4	TRBD1	TGCAGTGCTATCAATACAGGGGCCAGAGCCAAAAACATTCAGTACTTC	CSAINTGARAKNIQYF
TRBV29-1	many	TRBJ1-6	.	TGCAGCGTGTCCGAAGGGGTTATGAATTCACCCCTCCACTTT	CSVSEGVMNSPLHF
TRBV20-1	many	TRBJ1-1	.	TGCAGTGCTAGATCAGGGGTGAGTTTCACTGAAGCTTTCTTT	CSARSGVSFTEAFF
TRBV7-6	many	TRBJ1-2	TRBD1	TGTGCCAGCAGCTCGGGACAGGGAACTTCCTTTGGCTACACCTTC	CASSSGQGTSFGYTF
TRBV20-1	many	TRBJ2-1	.	TGCAGTGCTAGACCGCGTGAGGGTATCTACAATGAGCAGTTCTTC	CSARPREGIYNEQFF
TRBV20-1	many	TRBJ2-5	.	TGCAGTGCTAGAGATCTAGTATTGCTAGAGACCCAGTACTTC	CSARDLVLLETQYF
TRBV20-1	many	TRBJ2-4	.	TGCAGTGCATCTCAGGGCAGTGTGGGCATTCAGTACTTC	CSASQGSVGIQYF
TRBV9	.	TRBJ1-3	.	TGTGCCAGCAGCGTAGGACGGTCCGGTGGAAACACCATATATTTT	CASSVGRSGGNTIYF
TRBV20-1	many	TRBJ1-2	TRBD1	TGCAGTGCTAGACCCGGGACAGGGAACTATGGCTACACCTTC	CSARPGTGNYGYTF
TRBV12-3/TRBV12-4	many	TRBJ1-1	.	TGTGCCAGCACTCGGGGGAGCGCTGAAGCTTTCTTT	CASTRGSAEAFF
TRBV4-1	many	TRBJ1-2	.	TGCGCCAGCAGCCAAGAAGATGGACGGACTAACTATGGCTACACCTTC	CASSQEDGRTNYGYTF
TRBV6-1	.	TRBJ1-1	TRBD1	TGTGCCAGCAGTGAAGGGGGACAGGGGAATTCTGAAGATTTCTTT	CASSEGGQGNSEDFF
TRBV5-6	.	TRBJ2-1	TRBD2	TGTGCCAGCAGCGGGGGGGACCCCTCCTACAATGAGCAGTTCTTC	CASSGGDPSYNEQFF
TRBV7-6	many	TRBJ2-7	.	TGTGCCAGCAGCGTAGACGGCAGCGATGAGCAGTACTTC	CASSVDGSDEQYF
TRBV11-2	many	TRBJ1-4	.	TGTGCCAGCAGCTTATCATTCACTAATGAAAAACTGTTTTTT	CASSLSFTNEKLFF
TRBV11-2	many	TRBJ2-4	.	TGTGCCAGCAGCTTAGGTCCTAATCAGGTCATTCAGTACTTC	CASSLGPNQVIQYF
TRBV20-1	many	TRBJ1-2	.	TGCAGTGCTAGAGAGGGTGGCAGGAACTATGGCTACACCTTC	CSAREGGRNYGYTF
TRBV29-1	many	TRBJ1-3	.	TGCAGCGTCGCACCCATCGGGGGGCAAGGGGCTGGAAACACCATATATTTT	CSVAPIGGQGAGNTIYF
TRBV12-3/TRBV12-4	many	TRBJ2-5	TRBD1	TGTGCCAGCAGTTGGTTTAAAGGACAGGATCAGTACTTC	CASSWFKGQDQYF
TRBV12-3/TRBV12-4	many	TRBJ2-5	TRBD2	TGTGCCAGCAGTTTCTACGGACTAGCGGGACAAGAGACCCAGTACTTC	CASSFYGLAGQETQYF
TRBV20-1	many	TRBJ2-3	TRBD2	TGCAGTGCTAGTTCTCCCGGGACTAGCGGAACAGATACGCAGTATTTT	CSASSPGTSGTDTQYF
TRBV10-3	many	TRBJ2-1	TRBD1	TGTGCCATCAGTGATCAGACCCGGGACAGACGCCTCTTC	CAISDQTRDRRLF
TRBV10-2	few	TRBJ1-1	.	TGCGCCAGCACCTCTAAGAGAGCTGGTGAAGCTTTCTTT	CASTSKRAGEAFF
TRBV20-1	many	TRBJ1-1	.	TGCAGTGCTAGACCCAGGAGCTCTGAAGCTTTCTTT	CSARPRSSEAFF
TRBV24-1	many	TRBJ2-1	.	TGTGCCACCAGTGGATCGACAGGCATGACAAAGCAGTTCTTC	CATSGSTGMTKQFF
TRBV4-2	.	TRBJ2-1	TRBD2	TGTGCCAGCAGCCAGAGACGCGGGGGGCACTCCTACAATGAGCAGTTCTTC	CASSQRRGGHSYNEQFF
TRBV7-2	.	TRBJ2-6	.	TGTGCCAGCAGCCGGCCCTCTGGGGCCAACGTCCTGACTTTC	CASSRPSGANVLTF
TRBV10-3	many	TRBJ2-5	TRBD1	TGTGCCATCAGTAGACAGGGGCAAGAGACCCAGTACTTC	CAISRQGQETQYF
TRBV2	many	TRBJ1-3	TRBD1	TGTGCCAGCAGTGAAGGGGACAGGGCTGGAAACACCATATATTTT	CASSEGDRAGNTIYF
TRBV7-9	.	TRBJ1-1	.	TGTGCCAGCAGCTTATATGAGTGGCGGGGTTTCGCTTTCTTT	CASSLYEWRGFAFF